Listed here are 11 T cell receptor beta chains from one sample, sequenced in a study of T cell repertoires in cytomegalovirus infection. TCRdb processed the reads anew with MiXCR; each CDR3 protein has one entry. The sample lists around 490,000 distinct CDR3 sequences, around a quarter occurring once. The sequenced sample was PBMCs. These receptors originate from a human donor in good health (CMV status not recorded). Some clones in this sample may be carry-over from other donors' samples.

This clonotype showed up many times. The DNA of the CDR3 is TGTGCCAGCAGCTTAGAGGCGGGAGCCACAGATACGCAGTATTTT. Its translation: CASSLEAGATDTQYF. The J gene is TRBJ2-3, the V gene TRBV7-2; 7 bases line up with TRBD2. Looked up from germline, CDR1 is SGHTA and CDR2 is FQGNSA. V lost 1 base to trimming and J lost 2 bases; unmatched junction nucleotides: 3. CDR3 length: 15 residues.

V is TRBV7-2 and J is TRBJ2-3; no firm D call. The CDR3 covers 14 residues. Trimming removed 5 bases at V and 1 base at J, with 10 bases between. CDR1 is SGHTA and CDR2 is FQGNSA in the germline V gene. In nucleotides, the CDR3 is TGTGCCAGCAGCCGAAGAGTAGGCACAGATACGCAGTATTTT. Its translation: CASSRRVGTDTQYF.

This chain joins TRBV5-4 and TRBJ1-2; D remains ambiguous. The CDR3 contains 13 residues. Trimming took 1 base from V and 1 from J, leaving 5 bases between them. The germline V gene encodes CDR1 SGHNT and CDR2 YYREEE (reference sequence). CDR3 coding DNA: TGTGCCAGCAGCTTGTACAGTAACTATGGCTACACCTTC. Translated, it gives CASSLYSNYGYTF. The variable domain in full, completed from reference TRBV5-4 and TRBJ1-2, reads ETGVTQSPTHLIKTRGQQVTLRCSSQSGHNTVSWYQQALGQGPQFIFQYYREEENGRGNFPPRFSGLQFPNYSSELNVNALELDDSALYLCASSLYSNYGYTFGSGTRLTVV.

The rearrangement uses TRBV6-2 or TRBV6-3 and TRBJ2-7; the D call may be TRBD1 or TRBD2 (7 bases each). CDR1 is MNHEY, CDR2 SVGEGT, per germline. The CDR3 is 15 residues long. Trimming removed 6 bases from V and 3 bases from J, with 18 bases in between. The CDR3 coding sequence is TGTGCCAGCAGCGAACAACAGGGGAGGGTCTACGAGCAGTACTTC. Encoded protein: CASSEQQGRVYEQYF.

This clonotype came up a few times. The rearrangement uses TRBV7-2 and TRBJ1-4, with TRBD1 as a possible D gene (6 bases). The CDR3 loop spans 15 amino acids. Germline CDR1 is SGHTA and CDR2 is FQGNSA. The V end was cut by 5 bases, the J end by 4 bases, with 14 bases between. DNA for the CDR3: TGTGCCAGCAGCCTAAGCGGACAGAGTAATGAAAAACTGTTTTTT. This codes for CASSLSGQSNEKLFF. Based on the CDR3 plus reference TRBV7-2 and TRBJ1-4, the full variable domain is GAGVSQSPSNKVTEKGKDVELRCDPISGHTALYWYRQSLGQGLEFLIYFQGNSAPDKSGLPSDRFSAERTGGSVSTLTIQRTQQEDSAVYLCASSLSGQSNEKLFFGSGTQLSVL.

The chain is built from TRBV2 and TRBJ1-5; D not certain. CDR3 length equals 14 residues. Germline CDR1 reads SNHLY; CDR2 reads FYNNEI. Trimming pared 2 bases from V and 2 bases from J, leaving 7 bases between. Written as DNA, the CDR3 is TGTGCCAGCAGTGAATACTTAGGCAATCAGCCCCAGCATTTT. Translated: CASSEYLGNQPQHF.

V is TRBV12-3 or TRBV12-4 and J is TRBJ2-5; maybe TRBD2 (5 bases). The CDR3 has 14 residues. V lost 7 bases and J 4 bases, leaving 16 bases between the germline ends. In DNA form, the CDR3 reads TGTGCCAGCAAAGGGCGCAGGAGGCGAGAGACCCAGTACTTC. Translated, it gives CASKGRRRRETQYF.

The chain recombines TRBV12-3 or TRBV12-4 with TRBJ2-1; 8 bases line up with TRBD2. CDR3 length: 15 amino acids. J was trimmed by 8 bases and V by 3 bases; bases with no gene match: 9. The CDR3 sequence: CASSFGERERDEQFF. The CDR3 nucleotides are TGTGCCAGCAGTTTCGGGGAGCGGGAGCGGGATGAGCAGTTCTTC.

The chain links TRBV24-1 to TRBJ2-1; 14 bases fit TRBD2. V lost 3 bases and J lost 5; bases outside the gene matches: 17. In germline, CDR1 is KGHDR, CDR2 SFDVKD. The CDR3 is 21 amino acids. The CDR3 region has the DNA TGTGCCACCAGTGATATACCCCGACTAGCGGGAGGGCCGGTGGGGCACAATGAGCAGTTCTTC. Protein sequence: CATSDIPRLAGGPVGHNEQFF.

The chain couples TRBV28 to TRBJ2-5, with D perhaps matching TRBD1 or TRBD2 (5 bases each). Trimming removed 6 bases at V and 1 base at J, with 15 bases between. The V gene's germline CDR1 is MDHEN and CDR2 SYDVKM. CDR3 size: 15 residues. Written as DNA, the CDR3 is TGTGCCAGCAGCCCCGGGACGGGACCCCAAGAGACCCAGTACTTC. The encoded protein is CASSPGTGPQETQYF.

The rearrangement links TRBV12-3 or TRBV12-4 to TRBJ1-5; the D is unclear. Deletions cut 2 bases from V and 3 bases from J, with 11 bases between. The CDR3 has 15 amino acids. The CDR3 nucleotides are TGTGCCAGCAGTTTACCCCCAGGCTTCAATCAGCCCCAGCATTTT. Residues: CASSLPPGFNQPQHF.